The present entry profiles one TCR beta chain with its context. Its specificity is unknown. Only in-frame clones appear in the TCRdb table, and some are missing; sequencing was by immunoSEQ multiplex PCR. The sample lists hundreds of thousands of clones; approximately 79% were seen once. These data belong to a study of shared clonotypes between healthy human individuals. CD45RA+ naive and CD45RA-negative memory subsets were separated from CD4+ cells. V shed 3 bases and J shed 7 bases, with 21 bases lying between them. CDR1 is SGHTA, CDR2 FQGNSA, per germline. CDR3 length: 16 residues. Study outcomes and limitations: Rarefaction analysis demonstrated incomplete sorted-subset sequencing notwithstanding large depth. Clonotype sharing across four donors was observed for around 5% of naive CD4 clonotypes. Relative to clonotypes present in all four donors, those not shared had lower generation probabilities.

The TCR was taken from a woman in her twenties or thirties in good health. This sequence joins TRBV7-2 and TRBJ1-2; D remains unclear. The sequencing input was memory CD4+ T cells sorted from blood. Stated subset: CD45RA-negative fraction. The CDR3 protein is CASSFPVSTPRGGYTF. The CDR3 DNA reads TGTGCCAGCAGCTTCCCCGTTAGTACCCCTCGGGGTGGCTACACCTTC.